The 21 T cell receptor beta chains presented below share a single source sample, sequenced in a study of blood T cells in healthy people across ages. It was with a sample-barcoded 5' primer and a J-beta primer mix that a second PCR of about 6 to 11 cycles was run. Each CDR3 protein gets one entry after TCRdb re-called the 5' RACE reads with MiXCR. The data hold about 1.5 million distinct CDR3 sequences, with approximately 39% observed a single time. Sequencing was done on a sample of blood. These receptors all stem from a woman between 18 and 29 years old in good health.

V gene TRBV25-1 combines with J gene TRBJ2-1, with D possibly matching TRBD2 (6 bases). Germline V gene data show CDR1 as MGHDK and CDR2 as SYGVNS. The V gene lost 1 base and the J gene lost 3 bases, with 25 bases spanning the gap. CDR3 length equals 20 residues. The CDR3 loop is CASSELPRVTRGLVYNEQFF. Written as DNA, the CDR3 is TGTGCCAGCAGTGAATTACCTAGGGTTACACGGGGGTTGGTCTACAATGAGCAGTTCTTC.

The J gene is TRBJ2-3, the V gene TRBV3-1; D perhaps matches TRBD1 (6 bases). In germline, CDR1 is LGHDT, CDR2 YNNKEL (reference sequence). V was pared by 4 bases and J by 0 bases, with 17 bases between. This CDR3 is 17 amino acids long. This chain's CDR3 is CASSPQLGQTSTDTQYF. CDR3 sequence (DNA): TGTGCCAGCAGCCCCCAGCTGGGACAAACTAGCACAGATACGCAGTATTTT.

The CDR3 coding sequence is TGTGCCAGCAGCCAAGTTAAAACTAGCGCGAGCTCCTACAATGAGCAGTTCTTC. Its translation is CASSQVKTSASSYNEQFF. This chain links TRBV3-1 with TRBJ2-1; TRBD2 agrees at 7 bases. The V segment lost 1 base and the J segment 0 bases; nucleotides outside the gene matches: 9. Germline CDR1 and CDR2: LGHDT and YNNKEL (reference sequence). CDR3 length equals 18 residues.

J is TRBJ2-5 and V is TRBV9, with 7 bases fitting TRBD2. Trimming at V came to 0 bases and at J to 7 bases, leaving 6 bases not matched to a gene. This CDR3 is 14 amino acids long. CDR1 is SGDLS and CDR2 is YYNGEE in the germline V gene. DNA of the CDR3: TGTGCCAGCAGCGTAGAGGAGGGGAGGGGGACCCAGTACTTC. Its protein product is CASSVEEGRGTQYF.

In this sample, this clonotype turned up a few times. This chain uses TRBV7-2 with TRBJ2-3; D is unresolved. The CDR3 runs to 13 residues. V lost 4 bases to trimming and J lost 2 bases, with 7 bases between them. CDR1 and CDR2 from the germline V gene are SGHTA and FQGNSA. The CDR3 loop is CASSSHPTDTQYF. DNA for the CDR3: TGTGCCAGCAGCTCCCATCCCACAGATACGCAGTATTTT.

This chain joins TRBV9 and TRBJ1-2; 7 positions match TRBD1. Germline V gene data show CDR1 as SGDLS and CDR2 as YYNGEE. The CDR3 extends over 15 amino acids. The trim removed 3 bases at V and 0 bases at J, leaving 5 bases unmatched. CDR3 in amino acids: CASSGGGTANYGYTF. In DNA, the CDR3 is TGTGCCAGCAGCGGAGGAGGGACAGCTAACTATGGCTACACCTTC.

This sequence joins TRBV4-3 and TRBJ2-5; D unresolved. CDR1 and CDR2 from the germline V gene are LGHNA and YSLEER. The V end was cut by 4 bases, the J end by 11 bases, with 17 bases between. This CDR3 comprises 13 residues. The CDR3 DNA reads as TGCGCCAGCAGCCGGATCCGGTCCAATGAGCAGTACTTC. Translating gives CASSRIRSNEQYF.

Comment on this clonotype: A read error may produce the germline difference seen at one junction end. The chain uses TRBV5-1 and TRBJ2-5, with a weak D call TRBD1 (6 bases). The DNA end is a closer match to TRBJ2-7, so the J assignment may be wrong. This CDR3 is built from 16 residues. CDR1 SGHRS and CDR2 YFSETQ come from the germline V gene. Here the CDR3 DNA reads TGTGCCAGCAGCTCGGGACCATGGGACACGTCCTACGAGCAGTACTTC. This sequence encodes CASSSGPWDTSYEQYF.

This clonotype was seen a single time. This sequence joins TRBV9 and TRBJ2-1; no clear D. V was pared by 0 bases and J by 0 bases, with 10 bases between. From germline, CDR1 is SGDLS and CDR2 YYNGEE. CDR3 length equals 16 residues. As DNA, the CDR3 is TGTGCCAGCAGCGTAGGTGGCAGGAGCTCCTACAATGAGCAGTTCTTC. Its translation: CASSVGGRSSYNEQFF. Filled out from reference TRBV9 and TRBJ2-1, the complete variable domain reads DSGVTQTPKHLITATGQRVTLRCSPRSGDLSVYWYQQSLDQGLQFLIQYYNGEERAKGNILERFSAQQFPDLHSELNLSSLELGDSALYFCASSVGGRSSYNEQFFGPGTRLTVL.

The V call is TRBV24-1, the J call TRBJ1-1; D may be TRBD1 (5 bases). V shed 1 base and J shed 1 base, with 9 bases lying between them. CDR1 and CDR2 from the germline V gene are KGHDR and SFDVKD. The CDR3 spans 15 residues. The CDR3 region has the DNA TGTGCCACCAGTGATTTAGGGGCAGAGAACACTGAAGCTTTCTTT. Protein sequence: CATSDLGAENTEAFF.

V usage is TRBV27 and J usage is TRBJ2-4, with 10 bases lining up with TRBD1. The CDR3 spans 15 residues. Looked up from germline, CDR1 is MNHEY and CDR2 is SMNVEV (reference sequence). With 3 bases clipped from V and 13 bases from J, the junction kept 12 bases outside the gene matches. The CDR3 loop reads CASSFGTGEINEQYF. The DNA of the CDR3 is TGTGCCAGCAGTTTTGGGACAGGGGAAATCAATGAGCAGTACTTC.

The genes are TRBV18 and TRBJ2-4, with D hard to call. The better agreement between TRBJ2-5 and the DNA end casts doubt on the J call. CDR1 is KGHSH, CDR2 LQKENI, per germline. CDR3 length: 16 amino acids. The CDR3 DNA reads TGTGCCAGCTCACCAGGTGTTGCCAGCGACCAAGAGACCCAGTACTTC. It specifies CASSPGVASDQETQYF.

Points on this clonotype: At one end the junction does not follow the germline gene, possibly because of a read error. The rearrangement joins TRBV20-1 to TRBJ2-7, with D tentatively TRBD2 (5 bases). From germline, CDR1 is DFQATT and CDR2 SNEGSKA (reference sequence). The CDR3 length is 13 residues. Here the CDR3 DNA reads TGCAGTACTAGAGACTTCCTATCCTACGAGCAGTACTTC. This gives the protein CSTRDFLSYEQYF.

The rearrangement joins TRBV7-2 to TRBJ1-5; 10 bases are a match to TRBD1. Per the germline V gene, CDR1 is SGHTA and CDR2 is FQGNSA. The CDR3 consists of 17 residues. V dropped 5 bases and J dropped 0; count of bases not matched to a gene: 7. DNA of the CDR3: TGTGCCAGCAGCGCAGGTTGGGACAGGGGTAGCAATCAGCCCCAGCATTTT. Translating gives CASSAGWDRGSNQPQHF.

The V gene is TRBV3-1, the J gene TRBJ2-5, with TRBD2 matching over 7 bases. Per germline, CDR1 LGHDT and CDR2 YNNKEL (reference sequence). After removal of 0 bases from V and 5 bases from J, the junction contained 9 bases not matched to a gene. This CDR3 spans 16 amino acids. The CDR3 bases are TGTGCCAGCAGCCAAGACATCGCCCTAGCGGAGGAGACCCAGTACTTC. Its protein is CASSQDIALAEETQYF.

The chain employs TRBV12-5 and TRBJ1-1; D not resolved. The CDR3 is 19 amino acids. V was shortened by 0 bases and J by 0 bases, with 20 bases between the two germline ends. The germline CDR1 and CDR2 sequences are LGHNT and FRNRAP. In DNA form, the CDR3 reads TGTGCTAGTGGTTTGGTATCGCCGCGGATCTCCGCTCTGAACACTGAAGCTTTCTTT. Protein sequence: CASGLVSPRISALNTEAFF.

Only a few counts were recorded for this clonotype. The chain employs TRBV25-1 and TRBJ2-1; TRBD1 matches at 9 bases. V shed 2 bases, J shed 5 bases, and the junction held 4 bases outside the gene matches. The CDR3 length is 15 residues. In germline, CDR1 is MGHDK, CDR2 SYGVNS. The CDR3 coding sequence is TGTGCCAGCAGTGAAGGACGGGACAGGGACAATGAGCAGTTCTTC. This sequence encodes CASSEGRDRDNEQFF.

J is TRBJ2-3 and V is TRBV20-1, with 8 bases aligning to TRBD2. CDR1 DFQATT and CDR2 SNEGSKA come from the germline V gene (reference sequence). Unmatched junction bases numbered 8, after V lost 5 bases and J lost 4 bases. This CDR3 has 14 residues. CDR3 sequence: CSALGSGGPDTQYF. The DNA of the CDR3 is TGCAGTGCTCTTGGGAGCGGGGGACCAGATACGCAGTATTTT.

The chain's CDR3 is CASSQEGRIAFF. The CDR3, as DNA: TGTGCCAGCAGCCAAGAGGGACGAATCGCTTTCTTT. This chain links TRBV3-1 with TRBJ1-1; a possible D gene is TRBD1 (5 bases). V lost 0 bases to trimming and J lost 11 bases, with 10 bases between them. This CDR3 spans 12 amino acids. Looked up from germline, CDR1 is LGHDT and CDR2 is YNNKEL (reference sequence).

The chain employs TRBV7-9 and TRBJ2-1; possible D gene TRBD2, 6 bases. CDR1 SEHNR and CDR2 FQNEAQ come from the germline V gene (reference sequence). The CDR3 sequence is 14 residues long. With 10 bases removed from V and 3 bases from J, the gap between germline ends came to 16 bases. The CDR3 is CATVRDLIYNEQFF. The CDR3 nucleotides read TGTGCCACGGTCAGGGACTTGATCTACAATGAGCAGTTCTTC.

The J gene is TRBJ2-3, the V gene TRBV27; D is tentatively TRBD1 or TRBD2 (5 bases each). The CDR3 loop spans 16 amino acids. The ends were cut back, 4 bases at V and 0 bases at J, with 14 bases in the middle. Germline CDR1 and CDR2: MNHEY and SMNVEV (reference sequence). DNA of the CDR3: TGTGCCAGCAGTTACCGCTGGGGGTTAAGCACAGATACGCAGTATTTT. Translating it yields CASSYRWGLSTDTQYF.